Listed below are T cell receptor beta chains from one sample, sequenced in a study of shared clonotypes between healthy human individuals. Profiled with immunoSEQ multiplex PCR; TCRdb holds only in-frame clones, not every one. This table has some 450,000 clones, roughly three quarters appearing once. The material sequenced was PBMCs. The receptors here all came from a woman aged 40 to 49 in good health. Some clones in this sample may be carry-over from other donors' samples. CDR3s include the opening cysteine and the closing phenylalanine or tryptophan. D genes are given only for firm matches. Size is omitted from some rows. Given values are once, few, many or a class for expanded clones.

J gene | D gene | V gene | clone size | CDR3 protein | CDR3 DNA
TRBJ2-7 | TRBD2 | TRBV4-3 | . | CASSQGLAGIYEQYF | TGCGCCAGCAGCCAAGGACTAGCGGGAATCTACGAGCAGTACTTC
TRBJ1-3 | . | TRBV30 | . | CAWRGQDKSGNTIYF | TGTGCCTGGAGGGGGCAGGACAAATCTGGAAACACCATATATTTT
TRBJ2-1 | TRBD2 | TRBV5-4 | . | CASSSRLAGNNEQFF | TGTGCCAGCAGCTCTCGACTAGCGGGGAACAATGAGCAGTTCTTC
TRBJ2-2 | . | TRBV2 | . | CASSQGPTWDTGELFF | TGTGCCAGCAGTCAAGGGCCCACCTGGGACACCGGGGAGCTGTTTTTT
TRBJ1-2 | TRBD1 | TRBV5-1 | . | CASSLGPGTAYGYTF | TGCGCCAGCAGCTTGGGACCCGGGACAGCATATGGCTACACCTTC
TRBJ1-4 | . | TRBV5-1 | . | CASSLAGQNEKLPF | TGCGCCAGCAGCTTGGCGGGCCAGAATGAAAAACTGCCTTTT
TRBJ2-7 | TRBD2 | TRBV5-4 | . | CASSLSAGVLYEQYF | TGTGCCAGCAGCTTGTCCGCGGGGGTGTTGTACGAGCAGTACTTC
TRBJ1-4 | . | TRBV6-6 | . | CASSYGGANEKLFF | TGTGCCAGCAGTTACGGAGGGGCTAATGAAAAACTGTTTTTT
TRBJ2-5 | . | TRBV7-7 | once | CASSLAFAGQETQYF | TGTGCTAGCAGCTTAGCCTTCGCGGGCCAAGAGACCCAGTACTTC
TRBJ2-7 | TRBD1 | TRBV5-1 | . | CASSWTTGAYEQYF | TGCGCCAGCAGCTGGACGACAGGGGCCTACGAGCAGTACTTC
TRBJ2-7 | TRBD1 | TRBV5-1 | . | CASSLRQGWYEQYF | TGCGCCAGCAGCTTGAGACAGGGATGGTACGAGCAGTACTTC
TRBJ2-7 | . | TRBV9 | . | CASSLTAGSFYEQYF | TGTGCCAGCAGCCTAACTGCCGGGAGCTTCTACGAGCAGTACTTC
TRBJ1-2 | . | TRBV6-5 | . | CASSSGEVGYGYTF | TGTGCCAGCAGTTCAGGGGAGGTTGGCTATGGCTACACCTTC
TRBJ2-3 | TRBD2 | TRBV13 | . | CASSLGLREGPDTQYF | TGTGCCAGCAGCTTAGGCCTGCGGGAGGGCCCAGATACGCAGTATTTT
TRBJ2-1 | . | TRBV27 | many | CASSPGPQSLSGQFF | TGTGCCAGCAGCCCGGGACCCCAAAGCCTGTCGGGACAGTTCTTC
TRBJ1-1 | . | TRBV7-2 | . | CASSLVRGPGRAEAFF | TGTGCCAGCAGCTTAGTGAGGGGCCCGGGTCGGGCTGAAGCTTTCTTT
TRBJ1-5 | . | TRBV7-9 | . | CASSSYRGIKGGNQPQHF | TGTGCCAGCAGCTCCTATCGCGGAATAAAGGGGGGCAATCAGCCCCAGCATTTT